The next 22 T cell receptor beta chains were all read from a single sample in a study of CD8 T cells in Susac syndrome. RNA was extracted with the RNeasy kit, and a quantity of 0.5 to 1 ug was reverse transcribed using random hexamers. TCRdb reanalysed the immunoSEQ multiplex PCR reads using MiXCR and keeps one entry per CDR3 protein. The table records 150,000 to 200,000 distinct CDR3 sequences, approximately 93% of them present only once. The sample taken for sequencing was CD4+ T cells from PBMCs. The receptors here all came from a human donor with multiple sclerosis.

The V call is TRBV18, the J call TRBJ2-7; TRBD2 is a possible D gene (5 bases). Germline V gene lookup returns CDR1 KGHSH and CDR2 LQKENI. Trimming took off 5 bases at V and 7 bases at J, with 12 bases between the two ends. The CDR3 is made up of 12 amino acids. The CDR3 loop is CASSRLAREQYF. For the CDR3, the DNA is TGTGCCAGCTCAAGGCTAGCTCGTGAGCAGTACTTC.

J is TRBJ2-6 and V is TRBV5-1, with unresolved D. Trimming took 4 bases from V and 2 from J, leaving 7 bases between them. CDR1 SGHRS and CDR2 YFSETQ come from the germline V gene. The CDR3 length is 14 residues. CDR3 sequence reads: CASSLPTGANVLTF. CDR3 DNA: TGCGCCAGCAGCCTCCCGACTGGGGCCAACGTCCTGACTTTC.

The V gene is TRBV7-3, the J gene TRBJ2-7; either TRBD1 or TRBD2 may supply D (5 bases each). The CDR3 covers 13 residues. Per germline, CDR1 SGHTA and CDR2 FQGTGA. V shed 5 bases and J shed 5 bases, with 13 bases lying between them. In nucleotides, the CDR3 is TGTGCCAGCAGCCCGTTCGAGGGGAACGAGCAGTACTTC. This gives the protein CASSPFEGNEQYF.

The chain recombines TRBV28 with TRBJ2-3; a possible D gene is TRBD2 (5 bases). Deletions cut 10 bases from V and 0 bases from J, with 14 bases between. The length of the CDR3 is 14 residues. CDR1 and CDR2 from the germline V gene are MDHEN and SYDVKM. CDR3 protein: CATRGTLSTDTQYF. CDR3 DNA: TGTGCCACCCGGGGTACATTAAGCACAGATACGCAGTATTTT.

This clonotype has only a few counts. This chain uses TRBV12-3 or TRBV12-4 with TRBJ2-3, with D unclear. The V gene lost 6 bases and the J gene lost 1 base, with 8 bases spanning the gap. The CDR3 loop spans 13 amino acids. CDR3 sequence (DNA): TGTGCCAGCAGCTCCTGGGGCACAGATACGCAGTATTTT. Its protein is CASSSWGTDTQYF.

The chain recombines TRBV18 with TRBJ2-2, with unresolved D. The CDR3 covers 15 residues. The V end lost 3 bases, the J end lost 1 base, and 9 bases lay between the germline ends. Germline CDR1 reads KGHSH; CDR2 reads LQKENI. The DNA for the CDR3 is TGTGCCAGCTCACCCTGGGAAGAGAACACCGGGGAGCTGTTTTTT. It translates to CASSPWEENTGELFF.

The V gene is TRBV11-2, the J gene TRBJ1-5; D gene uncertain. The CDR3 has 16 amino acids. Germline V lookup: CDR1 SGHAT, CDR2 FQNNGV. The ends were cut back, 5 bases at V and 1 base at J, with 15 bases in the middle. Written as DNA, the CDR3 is TGTGCCAGCAGCACTACCGCCGGGGTAAGCAATCAGCCCCAGCATTTT. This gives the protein CASSTTAGVSNQPQHF.

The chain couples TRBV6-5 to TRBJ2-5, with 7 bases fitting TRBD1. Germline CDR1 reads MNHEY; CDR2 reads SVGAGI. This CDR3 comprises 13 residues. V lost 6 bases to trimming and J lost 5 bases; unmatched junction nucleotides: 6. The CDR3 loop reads CASSSGTVETQYF. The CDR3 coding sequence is TGTGCCAGCAGCTCCGGGACAGTTGAGACCCAGTACTTC.

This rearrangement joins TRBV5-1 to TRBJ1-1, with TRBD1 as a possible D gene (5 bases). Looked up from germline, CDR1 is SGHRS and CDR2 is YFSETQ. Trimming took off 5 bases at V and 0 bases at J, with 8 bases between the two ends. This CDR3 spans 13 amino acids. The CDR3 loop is CASRQGVNTEAFF. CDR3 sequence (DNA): TGCGCCAGCAGGCAGGGAGTGAACACTGAAGCTTTCTTT.

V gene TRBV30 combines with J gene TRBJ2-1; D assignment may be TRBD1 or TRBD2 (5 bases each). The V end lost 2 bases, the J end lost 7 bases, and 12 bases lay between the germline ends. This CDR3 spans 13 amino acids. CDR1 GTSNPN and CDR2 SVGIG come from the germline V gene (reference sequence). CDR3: CAWSPGGVNEQFF. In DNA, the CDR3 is TGTGCCTGGAGTCCTGGGGGAGTTAATGAGCAGTTCTTC. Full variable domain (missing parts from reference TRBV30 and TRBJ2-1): SQTIHQWPATLVQPVGSPLSLECTVEGTSNPNLYWYRQAAGRGLQLLFYSVGIGQISSEVPQNLSASRPQDRQFILSSKKLLLSDSGFYLCAWSPGGVNEQFFGPGTRLTVL.

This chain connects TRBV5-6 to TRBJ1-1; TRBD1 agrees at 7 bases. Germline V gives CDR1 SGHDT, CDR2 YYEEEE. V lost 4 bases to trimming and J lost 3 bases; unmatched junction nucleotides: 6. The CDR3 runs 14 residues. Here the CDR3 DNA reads TGTGCCAGCAGCGTGACGGACAGGTACACTGAAGCTTTCTTT. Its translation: CASSVTDRYTEAFF.

CDR3 loop: CASSAGQGFTEAFF. The CDR3 coding sequence is TGTGCCAGCAGCGCAGGACAGGGATTCACTGAAGCTTTCTTT. The gene calls are TRBV7-8 and TRBJ1-1; 8 bases agree with TRBD1. The CDR3 is 14 residues long. Per the germline V gene, CDR1 is SGHVS and CDR2 is FQNEAQ. J lost 4 bases, V lost 5 bases, and 6 bases had no gene match.

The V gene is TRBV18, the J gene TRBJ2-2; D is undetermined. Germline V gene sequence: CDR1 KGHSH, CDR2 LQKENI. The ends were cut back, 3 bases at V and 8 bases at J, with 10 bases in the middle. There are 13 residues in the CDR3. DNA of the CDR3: TGTGCCAGCTCACCGCGTGAAAGAGGGGAGCTGTTTTTT. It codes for CASSPRERGELFF.

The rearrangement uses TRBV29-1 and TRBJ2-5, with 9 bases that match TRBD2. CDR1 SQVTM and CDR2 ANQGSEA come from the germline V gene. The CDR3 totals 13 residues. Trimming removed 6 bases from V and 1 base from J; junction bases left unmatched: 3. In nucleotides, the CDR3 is TGCAGCGTGACGACTAGCGGCCAAGAGACCCAGTACTTC. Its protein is CSVTTSGQETQYF.

DNA for the CDR3: TGTGCCAGCAGACAGACATTGGGGGACTATGGCTACACCTTC. It yields the protein CASRQTLGDYGYTF. The chain is built from TRBV7-9 and TRBJ1-2, with D perhaps matching TRBD1 (5 bases). This CDR3 is 14 amino acids long. The V gene's germline CDR1 is SEHNR and CDR2 FQNEAQ (reference sequence). Trimming stripped 6 bases from V and 3 bases from J, with 14 bases between.

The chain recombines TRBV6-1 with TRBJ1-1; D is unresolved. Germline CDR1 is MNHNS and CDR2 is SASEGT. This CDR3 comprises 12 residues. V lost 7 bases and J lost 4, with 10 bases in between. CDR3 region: CASIEAGTEAFF. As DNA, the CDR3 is TGTGCCAGCATCGAGGCCGGCACTGAAGCTTTCTTT.

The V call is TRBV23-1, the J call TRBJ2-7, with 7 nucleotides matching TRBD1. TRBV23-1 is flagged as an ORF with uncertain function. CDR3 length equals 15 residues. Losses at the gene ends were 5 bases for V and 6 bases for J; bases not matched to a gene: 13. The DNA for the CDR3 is TGCGCCAGCAGTGGACCGCCCGGGGACAGCCTCGAGCAGTACTTC. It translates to CASSGPPGDSLEQYF.

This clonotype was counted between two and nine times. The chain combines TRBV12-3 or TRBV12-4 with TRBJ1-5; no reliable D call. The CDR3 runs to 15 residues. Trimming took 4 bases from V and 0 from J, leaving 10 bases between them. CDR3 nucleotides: TGTGCCAGCAGTTCCCCCGGCAATAGCAATCAGCCCCAGCATTTT. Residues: CASSSPGNSNQPQHF.

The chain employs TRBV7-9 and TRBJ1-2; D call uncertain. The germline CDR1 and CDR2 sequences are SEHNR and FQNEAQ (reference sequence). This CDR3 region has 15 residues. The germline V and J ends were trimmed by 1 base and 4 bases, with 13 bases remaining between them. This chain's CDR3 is CASSLGVAGSYGYTF. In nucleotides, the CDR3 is TGTGCCAGCAGCTTAGGCGTTGCGGGGAGCTATGGCTACACCTTC. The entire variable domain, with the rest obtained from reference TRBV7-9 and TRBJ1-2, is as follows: DTGVSQNPRHKITKRGQNVTFRCDPISEHNRLYWYRQTLGQGPEFLTYFQNEAQLEKSRLLSDRFSAERPKGSFSTLEIQRTEQGDSAMYLCASSLGVAGSYGYTFGSGTRLTVV.

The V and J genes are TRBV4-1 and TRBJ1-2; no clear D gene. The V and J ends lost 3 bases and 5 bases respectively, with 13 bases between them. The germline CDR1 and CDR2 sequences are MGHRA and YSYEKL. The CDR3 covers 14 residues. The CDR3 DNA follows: TGCGCCAGCAGCCAGATGGGCAACCCTTATGGCTACACCTTC. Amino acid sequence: CASSQMGNPYGYTF.

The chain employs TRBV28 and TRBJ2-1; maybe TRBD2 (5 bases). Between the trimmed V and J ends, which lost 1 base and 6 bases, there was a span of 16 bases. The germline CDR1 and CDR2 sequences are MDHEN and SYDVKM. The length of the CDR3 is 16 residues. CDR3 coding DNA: TGTGCCAGCAGTTTATTAAGCGGTGGAGGCCTCAATGAGCAGTTCTTC. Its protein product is CASSLLSGGGLNEQFF.

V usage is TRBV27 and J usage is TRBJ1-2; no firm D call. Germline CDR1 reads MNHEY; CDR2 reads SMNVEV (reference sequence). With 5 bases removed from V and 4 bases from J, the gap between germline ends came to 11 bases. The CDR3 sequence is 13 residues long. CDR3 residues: CASSTRTGYGYTF. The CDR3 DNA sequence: TGTGCCAGCAGTACGAGGACCGGCTATGGCTACACCTTC.